These T cell receptor beta chains were read from a single sample in a study of blood T cell repertoires in COVID-19. Profiled with immunoSEQ multiplex PCR; TCRdb holds only in-frame clones, not every one. The table shows approximately 220,000 clones, with 83% occurring only once. Sequencing was done on a sample of PBMCs or T cells enriched from blood (not recorded which). These receptors all stem from a woman in her forties or fifties who had been exposed to COVID-19. Each CDR3 is given with its conserved first and last residue. The D gene is left open where the match is weak. Only some rows state a clone size, as once, few, many or a class for expanded clones.

V,D,J,size,CDR3,DNA
TRBV19,.,TRBJ1-5,.,CASSIEPGQPQHF,TGTGCCAGTAGTATAGAACCAGGGCAGCCCCAGCATTTT
TRBV6-5,TRBD1,TRBJ1-2,.,CASSPTGVGGNGYTF,TGTGCCAGCAGTCCAACAGGGGTAGGAGGGAATGGCTACACCTTC
TRBV4-3,.,TRBJ2-1,.,CASSQDPGGAYNEQFF,TGCGCCAGCAGCCAAGATCCTGGAGGAGCATACAATGAGCAGTTCTTC
TRBV6-6,.,TRBJ1-1,.,CASRDRVRNTEAFF,TGTGCCAGCAGGGATCGGGTCCGGAACACTGAAGCTTTCTTT
TRBV2,.,TRBJ1-6,.,CASSDLGPDYNSPLHF,TGTGCCAGCAGTGATCTGGGCCCTGACTATAATTCACCCCTCCACTTT
TRBV5-6,TRBD1,TRBJ2-3,few,CASSPTLDRVYSNTQYF,TGTGCCAGCAGCCCTACCCTTGACAGGGTATACTCAAATACGCAGTATTTT
TRBV19,TRBD2,TRBJ2-5,few,CASSNRLAGGQETQYF,TGTGCCAGTAGTAACAGACTAGCGGGGGGTCAAGAGACCCAGTACTTC
TRBV7-8,.,TRBJ1-2,.,CASSFTGWDSRGYTF,TGTGCCAGCAGCTTTACAGGGTGGGATTCGAGGGGCTACACCTTC
TRBV29-1,.,TRBJ2-7,.,CSVATASIGEQYF,TGCAGCGTTGCAACGGCTAGTATAGGCGAGCAGTACTTC
TRBV20-1,.,TRBJ2-7,.,CSATEEYEQYF,TGCAGTGCTACCGAGGAGTACGAGCAGTACTTC
TRBV18,TRBD1,TRBJ1-1,.,CASSPPTGLGNTEAFF,TGTGCCAGCTCACCACCGACAGGGTTGGGAAACACTGAAGCTTTCTTT
TRBV19,.,TRBJ1-2,.,CASTEQGRYDGYTF,TGTGCCAGTACCGAACAGGGTCGGTATGATGGCTACACCTTC
TRBV2,.,TRBJ1-3,.,CARRSGNIIYF,TGTGCCAGGAGGTCTGGAAACATCATATATTTT
TRBV4-1,TRBD2,TRBJ2-3,.,CASSQSRLAGTQYF,TGCGCCAGCAGCCAATCCCGACTAGCTGGTACGCAATATTTT
TRBV7-6,.,TRBJ2-2,.,CASSFEVSGELFF,TGTGCCAGCAGCTTTGAGGTCTCCGGGGAGCTGTTTTTT
TRBV29-1,.,TRBJ1-2,.,CSYRIGGIDGYTF,TGCAGCTATCGGATAGGCGGGATAGATGGCTACACCTTC
TRBV7-8,.,TRBJ1-1,.,CASSLQENTEAFF,TGTGCCAGCAGTTTACAGGAGAACACTGAAGCTTTCTTT
TRBV7-2,.,TRBJ1-2,once,CASTNSGPYGYTF,TGTGCCAGCACCAACAGTGGGCCCTATGGCTACACCTTC
TRBV12-5,TRBD1,TRBJ1-1,few,CASGLLTGQGTEAFF,TGTGCTAGTGGTTTGTTGACAGGGCAGGGCACTGAAGCTTTCTTT
TRBV6-1,TRBD1,TRBJ1-2,.,CASSESWDSLYGYTF,TGTGCCAGCAGTGAATCCTGGGACAGCCTTTATGGCTACACCTTC
TRBV18,.,TRBJ2-3,.,CASSRSSTDTQYF,TGTGCCAGCTCGCGGTCGAGCACAGATACGCAGTATTTT
TRBV27,TRBD1,TRBJ2-5,.,CASSRQGEETQYF,TGTGCCAGCAGTCGACAGGGGGAAGAGACCCAGTACTTC
TRBV3-1/TRBV3-2,.,TRBJ1-3,.,CASSHQTGNTIYF,TGTGCCAGCAGCCACCAGACTGGAAACACCATATATTTT
TRBV15,.,TRBJ2-7,.,CATSRDPGSYEQYF,TGTGCCACCAGCAGAGATCCGGGCTCCTACGAGCAGTACTTC
TRBV6-1,.,TRBJ1-3,many,CASSANRAYSGNTIYF,TGTGCCAGCAGTGCCAACAGGGCCTACTCTGGAAACACCATATATTTT
TRBV15,.,TRBJ1-2,.,CATSRSLGRTNTF,TGTGCCACCAGCAGGTCCTTGGGGAGAACGAACACCTTC
TRBV6-5,.,TRBJ1-1,.,CASSPRGSEAFF,TGTGCCAGCAGCCCCCGGGGGTCCGAAGCTTTCTTT
TRBV3-1/TRBV3-2,.,TRBJ1-2,few,CASSLNQRGYTF,TGTGCCAGCAGTCTAAATCAGCGAGGCTACACCTTC
TRBV6-2/TRBV6-3,.,TRBJ1-5,.,CASSYTGVWPQHF,TGTGCCAGCAGTTACACGGGGGTTTGGCCCCAGCATTTT
TRBV10-3,.,TRBJ2-5,.,CAISALWQGRPLSRETQYF,TGTGCCATCAGTGCGCTCTGGCAGGGCAGGCCTCTATCCCGGGAGACCCAGTACTTC
TRBV29-1,.,TRBJ1-1,.,CSVEKPQGMNTEAFF,TGCAGCGTTGAGAAACCCCAGGGGATGAACACTGAAGCTTTCTTT
TRBV9,.,TRBJ1-2,.,CASSVGGYGYTF,TGTGCCAGCAGCGTAGGAGGATATGGCTACACCTTC
TRBV6-5,.,TRBJ2-5,.,CASKIEETQYF,TGTGCCAGCAAGATAGAAGAGACCCAGTACTTC
TRBV3-1/TRBV3-2,.,TRBJ1-2,.,CASSQERAPRGLGYTF,TGTGCCAGCAGCCAAGAGAGAGCTCCTAGAGGGCTTGGCTACACCTTC
TRBV18,.,TRBJ2-7,once,CASSPRSTEIYEQYF,TGTGCCAGCTCACCACGGTCGACAGAGATCTACGAGCAGTACTTC
TRBV11-2,.,TRBJ1-1,.,CASSLHSGVNTEAFF,TGTGCCAGCAGCCTACACAGCGGGGTGAACACTGAAGCTTTCTTT
TRBV19,TRBD1,TRBJ2-2,.,CASSIVRGLSGELFF,TGTGCCAGTAGTATAGTCAGGGGGCTCTCCGGGGAGCTGTTTTTT
TRBV9,TRBD1,TRBJ2-2,.,CASSASGTGSEDTGELFF,TGTGCCAGCAGCGCCTCCGGGACAGGTTCGGAGGACACCGGGGAGCTGTTTTTT
TRBV7-8,TRBD2,TRBJ2-5,.,CASSPGATKREGNF,TGTGCCAGCAGCCCCGGGGCCACTAAGAGGGAGGGGAACTTC
TRBV6-2/TRBV6-3,.,TRBJ2-3,.,CASSYLPDTQYF,TGTGCCAGCAGTTACCTCCCCGATACGCAGTATTTT
TRBV9,.,TRBJ1-1,.,CASSVGGMGEAFF,TGTGCCAGCAGCGTGGGAGGGATGGGTGAAGCTTTCTTT
TRBV28,.,TRBJ2-7,.,CASSFRKTTGQYF,TGTGCCAGCAGTTTTCGCAAAACTACAGGGCAGTACTTC
TRBV7-9,TRBD1,TRBJ1-2,.,CASSLIAGGDGYTF,TGTGCCAGCAGCTTAATCGCAGGGGGAGATGGCTACACCTTC
TRBV6-6,TRBD2,TRBJ2-3,.,CATQEAGTSPTDTQYF,TGTGCCACACAAGAGGCCGGGACTAGCCCCACAGATACGCAGTATTTT
TRBV7-9,.,TRBJ1-5,once,CASSSIQAGSNQPQHF,TGTGCCAGCAGCTCCATCCAGGCTGGGAGCAATCAGCCCCAGCATTTT
TRBV5-4,.,TRBJ1-2,.,CASSTAARGGYTF,TGTGCCAGCAGTACGGCCGCCCGGGGGGGCTACACCTTC
TRBV19,.,TRBJ2-2,few,CASSMGQGTTGELFF,TGTGCCAGTAGTATGGGGCAGGGTACTACCGGGGAGCTGTTTTTT
TRBV9,.,TRBJ1-2,.,CASSEQENYGYTF,TGTGCCAGCAGCGAACAGGAGAACTATGGCTACACCTTC